Listed below are T cell receptor beta chains from one sample, sequenced in a study of blood T cell repertoires in COVID-19. Some clones are missing from TCRdb's copy, which holds only in-frame ones; the method was immunoSEQ multiplex PCR. The sample yields tens of thousands of clones, roughly 86% seen once. Sample: peripheral blood. Source of these receptors: a man aged 45-65 years with active COVID-19. The CDR3 runs from the conserved cysteine through the conserved F or W. D genes are given only for firm matches.

J gene | V gene | D gene | CDR3 protein
TRBJ2-1 | TRBV12-3/TRBV12-4 | . | CASRGGLFFEQFF
TRBJ2-1 | TRBV3-1/TRBV3-2 | TRBD2 | CASSHRALAGVLGDEQFF
TRBJ2-1 | TRBV13 | . | CASSVGGPGNEQFF
TRBJ1-2 | TRBV6-5 | . | CASRTGRNYGYTF
TRBJ2-1 | TRBV27 | . | CASSSTTDIYISYNEQFF
TRBJ2-2 | TRBV24-1 | TRBD2 | CATSDPGTSGSPNTGELFF
TRBJ2-3 | TRBV7-9 | TRBD2 | CASSYRLAGVGADTQYF
TRBJ1-5 | TRBV6-2/TRBV6-3 | . | CASSFGGSNQPQHF
TRBJ1-2 | TRBV18 | . | CASSPSGFSPFVDYGYTF
TRBJ2-2 | TRBV19 | TRBD2 | CASSTLAGLNTGELFF
TRBJ1-1 | TRBV7-9 | . | CASSRLQGEAFF
TRBJ2-3 | TRBV14 | . | CASSQDPRRADADTQYF
TRBJ2-5 | TRBV5-1 | . | CASSLDVRLQETQYF
TRBJ2-7 | TRBV29-1 | . | CSVEIGPNEQYF
TRBJ2-7 | TRBV7-2 | . | CASSPTGGPLEQYF
TRBJ2-4 | TRBV5-4 | TRBD2 | CASSLGLAGGGAKNIQYF
TRBJ1-2 | TRBV7-9 | . | CASSPEGAYYGYTF
TRBJ2-7 | TRBV6-1 | . | CASSEVGYYEQYF
TRBJ2-5 | TRBV11-1 | . | CASSLTGTLGGETQYF
TRBJ1-4 | TRBV5-8 | TRBD1 | CASSAGQGGKTNEKLFF
TRBJ2-3 | TRBV28 | TRBD1 | CASSVDRVSDTQYF
TRBJ2-1 | TRBV19 | . | CASSKTGLNFYNEQFF
TRBJ2-1 | TRBV10-1 | . | CASSDKNEQFF
TRBJ1-2 | TRBV9 | . | CASSVDVGANYGYTF
TRBJ1-3 | TRBV7-2 | . | CASSANGGPGNTIYF
TRBJ1-2 | TRBV5-5 | . | CASTQGSAGGYTF
TRBJ1-2 | TRBV6-4 | . | CASRPNTWSYGYTF
TRBJ2-4 | TRBV3-1/TRBV3-2 | . | CASSHQGLSDIQYF
TRBJ2-3 | TRBV7-7 | TRBD2 | CASSSQLAGRGDTQYF
TRBJ2-1 | TRBV7-9 | TRBD2 | CASSPRWRGGQEQFF
TRBJ2-1 | TRBV14 | . | CASSQDFIGGPYNEQFF
TRBJ1-2 | TRBV6-6 | TRBD1 | CASTRGRTYGYTF
TRBJ1-4 | TRBV19 | TRBD1 | CASRRVGTGDEKLFF
TRBJ2-1 | TRBV7-2 | . | CASRLRPSNEQFF
TRBJ1-2 | TRBV5-6 | TRBD1 | CASSQQGAAVGYTF
TRBJ2-1 | TRBV6-5 | TRBD2 | CASSWETSGPSEQFF
TRBJ1-2 | TRBV5-6 | TRBD1 | CASSLGTGTRGYTF
TRBJ2-4 | TRBV12-3/TRBV12-4 | . | CASSLSEADIQYF
TRBJ2-7 | TRBV14 | . | CASSHLGHHEQYF
TRBJ2-1 | TRBV25-1 | TRBD1 | CASSERGRIYEQFF
TRBJ1-5 | TRBV2 | TRBD1 | CASWTGGSQPQHF
TRBJ2-1 | TRBV3-1/TRBV3-2 | TRBD2 | CASSPRTSGGAYEQFF
TRBJ1-1 | TRBV14 | . | CASSQSWNTEAFF
TRBJ2-3 | TRBV5-4 | TRBD2 | CASSLRREGGDTQYF
TRBJ2-3 | TRBV20-1 | TRBD2 | CSASVPSGTVRSTDTQYF
TRBJ2-1 | TRBV5-5 | . | CASSLGGSYNEQFF
TRBJ2-7 | TRBV11-3 | TRBD1 | CASSLAPGTGGHEQYF
TRBJ1-5 | TRBV27 | . | CASSLGGSWNQPQHF
TRBJ2-1 | TRBV5-5 | TRBD1 | CASSFGTGYNEQFF
TRBJ2-3 | TRBV27 | TRBD2 | CASSLFSGGADTQYF